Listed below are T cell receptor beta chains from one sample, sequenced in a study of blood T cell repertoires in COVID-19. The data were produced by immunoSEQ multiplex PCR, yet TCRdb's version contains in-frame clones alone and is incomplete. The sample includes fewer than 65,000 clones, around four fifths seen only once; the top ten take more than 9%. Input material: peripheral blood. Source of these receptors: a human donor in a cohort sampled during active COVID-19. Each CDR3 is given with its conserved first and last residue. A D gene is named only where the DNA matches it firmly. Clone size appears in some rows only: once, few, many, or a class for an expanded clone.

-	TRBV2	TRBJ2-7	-	TGTGCCAGCAGTTTTGGGAGGCCCAGAGCAGCCTACGAGCAGTACTTC	CASSFGRPRAAYEQYF
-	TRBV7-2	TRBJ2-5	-	TGTGCCAGCAGCCTTGACCGAGGAGAGACCCAGTACTTC	CASSLDRGETQYF
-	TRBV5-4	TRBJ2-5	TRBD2	TGTGCCAGCAGCACTAGCGGGGGGGCCTCGGAGACCCAGTACTTC	CASSTSGGASETQYF
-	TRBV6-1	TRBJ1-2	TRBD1	TGTGCCAGCAGTGAATCTAGGGGGACAGGCGTCTATGGCTACACCTTC	CASSESRGTGVYGYTF
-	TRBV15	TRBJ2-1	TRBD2	TGTGCCACCAGCCTTAACCTAGCGGGGTCTATGCATGAGCAGTTCTTC	CATSLNLAGSMHEQFF
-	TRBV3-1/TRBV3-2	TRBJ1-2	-	TGTGCCAGCAGCCACAGGGGTTCGATCGTTTCAACCACTCTCTATGGCTACACCTTC	CASSHRGSIVSTTLYGYTF
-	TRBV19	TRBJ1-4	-	TGTGCCAGTACCTCCCGCCCCTCATTTGGCCCACTAGCAACTAATGAAAAACTGTTTTTT	CASTSRPSFGPLATNEKLFF
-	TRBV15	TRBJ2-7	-	TGTGCCACCAGTAGGGGTCTACCCGAAGGAGAGCAGTACTTC	CATSRGLPEGEQYF
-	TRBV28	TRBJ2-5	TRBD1	TGTGCCAGCAGTTTTCTGGGACAGGGGGACCTCCAAGAGACCCAGTACTTC	CASSFLGQGDLQETQYF
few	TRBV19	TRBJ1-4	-	TGTGCCAGTAGTTGGACACCCGGGAATGAAAAACTGTTTTTT	CASSWTPGNEKLFF
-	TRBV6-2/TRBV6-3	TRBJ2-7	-	TGTGCCAGCAGTTACTCGAGGGAAGGGCAGTACTTC	CASSYSREGQYF
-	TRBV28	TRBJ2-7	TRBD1	TGTGCCAGCAGTTTCCCCCGGGACAGGGCCACAGGGGACGAGCAGTACTTC	CASSFPRDRATGDEQYF
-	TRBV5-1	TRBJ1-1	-	TGCGCCAGCAGCTTGGAACCAGGCGAAGCTTTCTTT	CASSLEPGEAFF
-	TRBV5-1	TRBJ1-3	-	TGCGCCAGCAGCTTGGACGGGGGAATCTCTGGAAACACCATATATTTT	CASSLDGGISGNTIYF
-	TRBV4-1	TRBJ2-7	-	TGCGCCAGCAGCCCCCGTGCGGGGTTCGACGAGCAGTACTTC	CASSPRAGFDEQYF
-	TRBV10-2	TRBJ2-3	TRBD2	TGCGCCAGCAGTGGGACTAGCGGGGGACCTAATACGCAGTATTTT	CASSGTSGGPNTQYF
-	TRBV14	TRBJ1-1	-	TGTGCCAGCAGCTTGCCAGGGATGAACACTGAAGCTTTCTTT	CASSLPGMNTEAFF
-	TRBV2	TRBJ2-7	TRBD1	TGTGCCAGCAGTGAACCCCGGGACAGGTCGTTGGTTGAGCAGTACTTC	CASSEPRDRSLVEQYF
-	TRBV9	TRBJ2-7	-	TGTGCCAGCAGCGACCGGGACTTCTCCTACGAGCAGTACTTC	CASSDRDFSYEQYF
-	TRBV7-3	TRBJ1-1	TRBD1	TGTGCCAGCAGCTTAAACAGGGGCACTGAAGCTTTCTTT	CASSLNRGTEAFF
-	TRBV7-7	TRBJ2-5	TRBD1	TGTGCTAGCAGCTTCGCTAGGGCAGGGGGTCGGGAGACCCAGTACTTC	CASSFARAGGRETQYF
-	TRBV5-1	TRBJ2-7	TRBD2	TGCGCCAGCAGCTTGGGACTAGCGGGGGTCTACGAGCAGTACTTC	CASSLGLAGVYEQYF
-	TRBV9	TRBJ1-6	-	TGTGCCAGCAGCGTACAAAGCCGTTTTGATTCACCCCTCCACTTT	CASSVQSRFDSPLHF
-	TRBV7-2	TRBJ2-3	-	TGTGCCAGCAGCTTAAGGGGAAGGCGCACAGATACGCAGTATTTT	CASSLRGRRTDTQYF
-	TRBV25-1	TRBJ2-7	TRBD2	TGTGCCAGCAGTGTTTCGGTGGGACTAGTACCTCACGAGCAGTACTTC	CASSVSVGLVPHEQYF
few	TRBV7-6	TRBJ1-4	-	TGTGCCAGCAGCTTCGGTGTTGCAACTAATGAAAAACTGTTTTTT	CASSFGVATNEKLFF
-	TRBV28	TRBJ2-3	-	TGTGCCAGCAGCCAGACAGGCCCCCACACAGATACGCAGTATTTT	CASSQTGPHTDTQYF
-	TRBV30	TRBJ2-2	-	TGTGCCTGGAGTCCGGAGACTAGTAGCTTCGGGGAGCTGTTTTTT	CAWSPETSSFGELFF
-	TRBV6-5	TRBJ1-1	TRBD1	TGTGCCAGCAGTTTTCACAGGGGCACTGAAGCTTTCTTT	CASSFHRGTEAFF
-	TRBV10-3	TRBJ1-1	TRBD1	TGTGCCATCAGGCTGGACAGGGGATACACTGAAGCTTTCTTT	CAIRLDRGYTEAFF
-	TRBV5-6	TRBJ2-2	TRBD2	TGTGCCAGCAGCTCCCGTAGCGGGAGCAGGTGGGACACCGGGGAGCTGTTTTTT	CASSSRSGSRWDTGELFF
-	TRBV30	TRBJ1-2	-	TGTGCCTGGAGTCCACAGGAGTTCATTTCAAGTCGCTACACCTTC	CAWSPQEFISSRYTF
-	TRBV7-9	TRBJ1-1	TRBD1	TGTGCCAGCAGGAGGACAGGTCGCGGCACTGAAGCTTTCTTT	CASRRTGRGTEAFF
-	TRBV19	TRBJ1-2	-	TGTGCCAGTACCGTCGCGGCAGCGACTCCTAACTATGGCTACACCTTC	CASTVAAATPNYGYTF
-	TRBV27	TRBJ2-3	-	TGTGCCAGCAGTTTATCGATGTTGAGTAGCACAGGTATACTGTATTTT	CASSLSMLSSTGILYF
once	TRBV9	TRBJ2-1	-	TGTGCCAGCAGCGTAGCTAGGTACCCCTCGACCTACAATGAGCAGTTCTTC	CASSVARYPSTYNEQFF
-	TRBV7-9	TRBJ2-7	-	TGTGCCAGCAGCCCCCCGGAGGCATCAACCTACGAGCAGTACTTC	CASSPPEASTYEQYF
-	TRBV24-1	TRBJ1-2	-	TGTGCCACCAGTGAAAATGGGCTTAACTATGGCTACACCTTC	CATSENGLNYGYTF
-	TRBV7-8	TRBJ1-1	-	TGTGCCAGCAGCTTAGGTCAGGTGAACACTGAAGCTTTCTTT	CASSLGQVNTEAFF
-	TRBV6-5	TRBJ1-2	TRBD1	TGTGCCAACTTTACAAGGGACAGATTTCTCTATGGCTACACCTTC	CANFTRDRFLYGYTF
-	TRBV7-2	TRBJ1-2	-	TGTGCCAGCAGCTTAGTGCGGGGAAAGGGCTACACCTTC	CASSLVRGKGYTF
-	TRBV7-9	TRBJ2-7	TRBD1	TGTGCCAGCAGCCGACAGGGCCGCTCCTACGAGCAGTACTTC	CASSRQGRSYEQYF
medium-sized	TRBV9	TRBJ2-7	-	TGTGCCAGCAGCCCTCCGGGACTTTCAGGCCACGAGCAGTACTTC	CASSPPGLSGHEQYF
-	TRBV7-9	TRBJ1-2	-	TGTGCCAGCAGCCCCTTACGGGCATCGCGGGGAGGAGGCTACACCTTC	CASSPLRASRGGGYTF
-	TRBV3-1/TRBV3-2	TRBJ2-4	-	TGTGCCAGCAGCCAGGCAAACATTCAGTACTTC	CASSQANIQYF
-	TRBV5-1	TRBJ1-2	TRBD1	TGCGCCAGCAGCTTGGCCGAGGGACAGCTCTATGGCTACACCTTC	CASSLAEGQLYGYTF
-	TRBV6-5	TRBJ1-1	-	TGTGCCAGCAGTTACTCATCAGGATATCAAGAAGCTTTCTTT	CASSYSSGYQEAFF
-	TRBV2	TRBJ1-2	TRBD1	TGTGCCAGCAGTCGGGACAGGGGGCTCTATGGCTACACCTTC	CASSRDRGLYGYTF
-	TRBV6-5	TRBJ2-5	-	TGTGCCAGCAGTCCTTATTGGCCCCAAGAGACCCAGTACTTC	CASSPYWPQETQYF
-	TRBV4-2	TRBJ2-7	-	TGTGCCAGCAGCCAAGATATACAGGGCAGCTACGAGCAGTACTTC	CASSQDIQGSYEQYF
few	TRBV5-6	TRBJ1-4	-	TGTGCCAGCAGCCCGCGCGTAACAACTAATGAAAAACTGTTTTTT	CASSPRVTTNEKLFF
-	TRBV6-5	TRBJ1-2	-	TGTGCCAGCAGCCGACAGTCCCCGGAGGGTGGCTACACCTTC	CASSRQSPEGGYTF
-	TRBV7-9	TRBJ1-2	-	TGTGCCAGCAGCTTAGGGTCCTACCATGGCTACACCTTC	CASSLGSYHGYTF
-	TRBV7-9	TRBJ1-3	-	TGTGCCAGCAGCCGTCAGGGAAACACCATATATTTT	CASSRQGNTIYF